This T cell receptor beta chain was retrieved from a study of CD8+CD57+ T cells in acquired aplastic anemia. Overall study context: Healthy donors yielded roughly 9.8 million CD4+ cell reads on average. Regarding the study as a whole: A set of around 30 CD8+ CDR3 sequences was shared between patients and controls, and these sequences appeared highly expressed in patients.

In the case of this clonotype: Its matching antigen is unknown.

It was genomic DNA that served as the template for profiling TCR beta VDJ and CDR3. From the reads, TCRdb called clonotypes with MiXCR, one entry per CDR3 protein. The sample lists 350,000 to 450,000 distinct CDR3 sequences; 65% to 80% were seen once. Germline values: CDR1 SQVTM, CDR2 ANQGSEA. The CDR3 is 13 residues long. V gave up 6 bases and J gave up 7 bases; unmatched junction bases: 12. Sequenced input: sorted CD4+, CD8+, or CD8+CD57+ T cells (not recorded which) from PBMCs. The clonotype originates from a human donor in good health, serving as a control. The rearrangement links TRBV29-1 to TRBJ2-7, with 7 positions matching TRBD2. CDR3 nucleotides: TGCAGCGTCCAGTCCGTTACGGGGGGAGAGCAGTACTTC. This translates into CSVQSVTGGEQYF.